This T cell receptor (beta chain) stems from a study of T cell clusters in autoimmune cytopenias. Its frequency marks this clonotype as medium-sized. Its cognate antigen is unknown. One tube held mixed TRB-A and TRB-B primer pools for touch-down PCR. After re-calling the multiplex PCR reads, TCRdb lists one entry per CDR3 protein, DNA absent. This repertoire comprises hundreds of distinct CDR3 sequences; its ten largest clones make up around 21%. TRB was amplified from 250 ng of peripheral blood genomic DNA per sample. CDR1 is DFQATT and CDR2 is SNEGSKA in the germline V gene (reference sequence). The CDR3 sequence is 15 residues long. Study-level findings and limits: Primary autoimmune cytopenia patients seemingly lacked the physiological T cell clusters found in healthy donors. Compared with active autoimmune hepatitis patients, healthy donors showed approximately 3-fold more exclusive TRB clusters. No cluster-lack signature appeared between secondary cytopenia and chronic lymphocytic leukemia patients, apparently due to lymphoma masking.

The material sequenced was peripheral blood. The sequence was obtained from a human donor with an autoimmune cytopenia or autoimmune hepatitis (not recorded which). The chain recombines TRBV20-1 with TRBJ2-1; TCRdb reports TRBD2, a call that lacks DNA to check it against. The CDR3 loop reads CSASEELAGAGEQFF.